These 3 T cell receptor beta chains share one sample of origin, sequenced in a study of CD8 T cells in ankylosing spondylitis. One entry per CDR3 protein results from TCRdb running MiXCR on the 5' RACE reads. This sample carries a few hundred thousand distinct CDR3 sequences, 15% to 20% of them seen once, and the ten largest clones take around 30%. The sequencing input was blood, either unsorted or a sorted T cell fraction (not recorded which). The receptors here all came from a male donor with ankylosing spondylitis or in good health (not recorded which).

The J gene is TRBJ2-5, the V gene TRBV29-1; no clear D gene. Between the trimmed V and J ends, which lost 0 bases and 12 bases, there was a span of 14 bases. CDR1 and CDR2 from the germline V gene are SQVTM and ANQGSEA. There are 12 residues in the CDR3. The CDR3 sequence is CSVEDWAAQEYF. CDR3 bases: TGCAGCGTTGAAGATTGGGCGGCCCAAGAGTACTTC.

This sequence joins TRBV20-1 and TRBJ2-7; 8 bases line up with TRBD2. Trimming took 3 bases from V and 4 from J; bases not matched to a gene: 8. The germline V gene encodes CDR1 DFQATT and CDR2 SNEGSKA (reference sequence). The CDR3 length is 14 residues. The CDR3 is CSASVPGGGYEQYF. CDR3 nucleotide sequence: TGCAGTGCTAGTGTTCCGGGAGGGGGGTACGAGCAGTACTTC.

This chain joins TRBV11-1 and TRBJ2-7; 8 positions agree with TRBD1. The junction had 16 bases not matched to a gene; V was cut back by 1 base and J by 2 bases. This CDR3 comprises 19 residues. The germline V gene has CDR1 SGHAT and CDR2 FQDESV (reference sequence). CDR3 residues: CASSLGPGQGMRTTYEQYF. CDR3 coding DNA: TGTGCCAGCAGCTTAGGTCCCGGACAGGGTATGAGAACAACCTACGAGCAGTACTTC.